This TCR beta chain was recovered during a study of shared clonotypes between healthy human individuals. Between the trimmed V and J ends, which lost 0 bases and 4 bases, there was a span of 10 bases. This CDR3 comprises 15 residues. Germline CDR1 MRHNA, CDR2 SNTAGT. Libraries were prepared by immunoSEQ multiplex PCR; TCRdb keeps only in-frame clonotypes and omits some of them. The profile covers millions of clones, with about 95% appearing a single time and 0.1% to 0.15% taken by the ten largest. The sequenced sample was naive CD4+ T cells sorted from blood. Subset described: CD45RA+ positively selected. This TCR was recovered from a man in his late teens or twenties in good health. J is TRBJ2-1 and V is TRBV6-4; D may be TRBD1 or TRBD2 (6 bases each). CDR3 DNA sequence: TGTGCCAGCAGTGACTCGTTAGGGGGGTACAATGAGCAGTTCTTC. Translation gives CASSDSLGGYNEQFF.